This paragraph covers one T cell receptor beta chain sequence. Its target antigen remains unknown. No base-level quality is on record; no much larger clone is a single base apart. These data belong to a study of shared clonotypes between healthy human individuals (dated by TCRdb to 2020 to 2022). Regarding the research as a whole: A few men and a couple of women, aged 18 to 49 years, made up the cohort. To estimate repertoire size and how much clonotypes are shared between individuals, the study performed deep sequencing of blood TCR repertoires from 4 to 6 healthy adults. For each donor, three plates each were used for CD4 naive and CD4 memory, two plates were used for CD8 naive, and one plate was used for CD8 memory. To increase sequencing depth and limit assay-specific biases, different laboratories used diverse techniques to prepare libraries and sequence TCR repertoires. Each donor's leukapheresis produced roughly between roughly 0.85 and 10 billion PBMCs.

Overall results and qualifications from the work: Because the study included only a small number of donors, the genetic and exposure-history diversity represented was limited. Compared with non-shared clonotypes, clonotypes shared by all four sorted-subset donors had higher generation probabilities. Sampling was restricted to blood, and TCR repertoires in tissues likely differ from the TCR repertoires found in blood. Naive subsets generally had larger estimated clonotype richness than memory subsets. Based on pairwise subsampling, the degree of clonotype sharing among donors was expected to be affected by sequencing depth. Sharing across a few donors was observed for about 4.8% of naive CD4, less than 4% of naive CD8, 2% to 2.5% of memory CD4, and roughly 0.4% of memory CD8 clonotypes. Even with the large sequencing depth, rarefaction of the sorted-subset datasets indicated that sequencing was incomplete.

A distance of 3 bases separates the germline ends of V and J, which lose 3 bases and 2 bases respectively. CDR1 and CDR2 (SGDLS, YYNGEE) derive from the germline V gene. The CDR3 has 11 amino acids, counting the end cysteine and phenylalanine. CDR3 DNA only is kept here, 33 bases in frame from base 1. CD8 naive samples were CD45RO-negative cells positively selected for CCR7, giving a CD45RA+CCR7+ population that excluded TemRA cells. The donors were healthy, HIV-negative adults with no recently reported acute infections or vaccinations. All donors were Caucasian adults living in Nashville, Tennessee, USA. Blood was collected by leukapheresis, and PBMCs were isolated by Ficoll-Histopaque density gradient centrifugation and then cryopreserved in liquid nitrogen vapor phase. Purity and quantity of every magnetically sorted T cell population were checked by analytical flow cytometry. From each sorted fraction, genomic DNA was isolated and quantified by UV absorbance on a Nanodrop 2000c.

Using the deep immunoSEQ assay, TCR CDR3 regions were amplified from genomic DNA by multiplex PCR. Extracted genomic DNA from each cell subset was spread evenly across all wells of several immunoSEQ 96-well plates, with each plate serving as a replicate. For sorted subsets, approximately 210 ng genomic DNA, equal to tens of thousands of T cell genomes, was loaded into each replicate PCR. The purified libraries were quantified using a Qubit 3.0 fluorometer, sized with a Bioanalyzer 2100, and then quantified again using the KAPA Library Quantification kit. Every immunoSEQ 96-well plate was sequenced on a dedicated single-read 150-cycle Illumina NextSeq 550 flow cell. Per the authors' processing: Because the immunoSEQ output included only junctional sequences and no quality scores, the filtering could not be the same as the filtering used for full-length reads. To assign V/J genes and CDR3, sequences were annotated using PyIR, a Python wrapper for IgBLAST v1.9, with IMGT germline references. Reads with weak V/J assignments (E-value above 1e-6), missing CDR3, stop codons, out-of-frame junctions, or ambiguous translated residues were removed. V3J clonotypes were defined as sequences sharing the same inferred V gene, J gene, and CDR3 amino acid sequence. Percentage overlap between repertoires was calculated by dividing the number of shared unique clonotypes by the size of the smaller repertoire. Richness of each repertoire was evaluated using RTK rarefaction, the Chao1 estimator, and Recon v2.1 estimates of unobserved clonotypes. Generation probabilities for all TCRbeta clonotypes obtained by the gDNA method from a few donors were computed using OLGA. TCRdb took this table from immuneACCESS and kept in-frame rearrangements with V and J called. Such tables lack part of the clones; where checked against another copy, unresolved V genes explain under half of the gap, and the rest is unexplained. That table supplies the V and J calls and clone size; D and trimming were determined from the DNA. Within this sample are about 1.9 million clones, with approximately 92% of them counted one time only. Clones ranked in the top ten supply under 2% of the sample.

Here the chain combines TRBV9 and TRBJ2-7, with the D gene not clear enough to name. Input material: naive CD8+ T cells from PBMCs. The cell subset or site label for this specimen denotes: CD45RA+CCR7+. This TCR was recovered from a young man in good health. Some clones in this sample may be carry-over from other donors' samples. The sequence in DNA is TGTGCCAGCAGCGCCGCCTACGAGCAGTACTTC. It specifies CASSAAYEQYF.